The rows below give T cell receptor beta chains drawn from one sample of a study of response to subunit inactivated influenza vaccine. TCRdb reprocessed the RT-PCR reads with MiXCR, giving one entry per CDR3 protein. The sample contains around 600,000 distinct CDR3 sequences, around 11% of which appear only once. This sample was shared with a second study, whose subject was T cells expressing NK-cell markers.

Material: PBMCs from blood, obtained on the day of vaccination. Receptors were obtained from a man between 50 and 59 years old who received an inactivated influenza vaccine. CDR3s include the opening cysteine and the closing phenylalanine or tryptophan. A D gene is named only where the DNA matches it firmly. Size is stated for part of the rows, as once, few or many counts, or as a class when the clone is expanded.

>-|-|TRBV11-2|TRBJ2-7
TGTGCCAGCAGCTCCATTGGACTTTCCTACGAGCAGTACTTC
CASSSIGLSYEQYF
>few|TRBD2|TRBV18|TRBJ2-1
TGTGCCAGCTCACCCTATGTAGCGGGAAACTACAATGAGCAGTTCTTC
CASSPYVAGNYNEQFF
>few|TRBD2|TRBV20-1|TRBJ2-1
TGCAGTGCTAGGGGAACTAGCGGGGGAGCTGAGCAGTTCTTC
CSARGTSGGAEQFF
>-|-|TRBV5-1|TRBJ2-3
TGCGCCAGCAGCAGGGGGACGGGATCTTCCACAGATACGCAGTATTTT
CASSRGTGSSTDTQYF
>-|-|TRBV7-8|TRBJ2-1
TGTGCCAGCAGCTCGACAGTGATCTCCTACAATGAGCAGTTCTTC
CASSSTVISYNEQFF
>-|TRBD1|TRBV4-1|TRBJ1-2
TGCGCCAGCAGCCGTGGGACAGCGCCCTTGGCGTATGGCTACACCTTC
CASSRGTAPLAYGYTF
>-|TRBD1|TRBV5-5|TRBJ2-7
TGTGCCAGCAGACACCCGGGACAGGGTGTCTACGAGCAGTACTTC
CASRHPGQGVYEQYF
>-|-|TRBV20-1|TRBJ1-1
TGCAGTGCTAGAGTAGGAAGTTACACTGAAGCTTTCTTT
CSARVGSYTEAFF
>many|TRBD1|TRBV10-3|TRBJ1-2
TGTGCCATCAGTGAGTCGGGACAGGGCTCCTATGGCTACACCTTC
CAISESGQGSYGYTF
>-|-|TRBV7-2|TRBJ2-5
TGTGCCAGCAGCTGGCGGACGGACCAAGAGACCCAGTACTTC
CASSWRTDQETQYF
>few|-|TRBV20-1|TRBJ2-2
TGCAGTGCTAGATCCGAGGGGACCAACACCGGGGAGCTGTTTTTT
CSARSEGTNTGELFF
>few|TRBD2|TRBV29-1|TRBJ2-1
TGCAGCGTGATAGGGACTAGCGGGAGGGCCGGCCCCTACAATGAGCAGTTCTTC
CSVIGTSGRAGPYNEQFF
>-|-|TRBV14|TRBJ1-3
TGTGCCAGCAGCCAGACTCTCTCTGGAAACACCATATATTTT
CASSQTLSGNTIYF
>-|-|TRBV5-1|TRBJ1-1
TGCGCCAGCAGCTTGAGAAGCGGGGGCTTGAACACTGAAGCTTTCTTT
CASSLRSGGLNTEAFF
>-|-|TRBV3-1|TRBJ2-6
TGTGCCACCAGCCAAGAGCGTAGCGGCAGTATGACCAACGTCCTGACTTTC
CATSQERSGSMTNVLTF
>few|-|TRBV20-1|TRBJ2-1
TGCAGTGTTCCTGGACTGAACAATGAGCAGTTCTTC
CSVPGLNNEQFF
>few|TRBD2|TRBV4-1|TRBJ2-1
TGCGCCAGCAGCCAGCATCTAGCGGATAATTACAATGAGCAGTTCTTC
CASSQHLADNYNEQFF
>-|-|TRBV29-1|TRBJ2-1
TGCAGCGTTGGTTCAAAGCTACACAATGAGCAGTTCTTC
CSVGSKLHNEQFF
>-|-|TRBV19|TRBJ1-6
TGTGCCAGTAGTATCCGGGACGGATCTGGGTATAATTCACCCCTCCACTTT
CASSIRDGSGYNSPLHF
>few|-|TRBV5-1|TRBJ2-2
TGCGCCAGCAGCTTGATAGGGGACGGCACCGGGGAGCTGTTTTTT
CASSLIGDGTGELFF
>-|-|TRBV6-1|TRBJ2-7
TGTGCCAGCAGTGGGCGGACTACCTACGAGCAGTACTTC
CASSGRTTYEQYF
>-|-|TRBV13|TRBJ2-5
TGTGCCAGCAGCAAAAACCACTATGAAGAGACCCAGTACTTC
CASSKNHYEETQYF
>few|-|TRBV20-1|TRBJ2-2
TGCAGTGCCTACCAATCTCCCACCGGGGAGCTGTTTTTT
CSAYQSPTGELFF
>-|TRBD2|TRBV4-2|TRBJ2-2
TGTGCCAGCAGCCAAGATCTAGCGGGGTTCGGGGAGCTGTTTTTT
CASSQDLAGFGELFF
>many|-|TRBV12-3/TRBV12-4|TRBJ2-2
TGTGCCAGCACCCTACGTGTGGGGGCGGGAACCGGGGAGCTGTTTTTT
CASTLRVGAGTGELFF
>-|-|TRBV12-3/TRBV12-4|TRBJ1-2
TGTGCCAGCACCGGACCGCACCCATACTATGGCTACACCTTC
CASTGPHPYYGYTF
>few|TRBD2|TRBV27|TRBJ2-7
TGTGCCAGCAGTATCGGTAGCGGGTCCTACGAGCAGTACTTC
CASSIGSGSYEQYF
>-|-|TRBV5-1|TRBJ2-2
TGCGCCAGCAGCTTAATTGACGGGGAGCTGTTTTTT
CASSLIDGELFF
>few|TRBD1|TRBV4-2|TRBJ1-2
TGTGCCAGCAGCCAAGTGACAGTAGGGGGACAGCCCGGCTACACCTTC
CASSQVTVGGQPGYTF
>-|-|TRBV24-1|TRBJ2-1
TGTGCCACCAGTGATTTGGCGGGAAGGTCCTACAATGAGCAGTTCTTC
CATSDLAGRSYNEQFF
>few|TRBD2|TRBV10-3|TRBJ2-1
TGTGCCATCAGAGAACTCCCACTAGCGGGAGACTCCTACAATGAGCAGTTCTTC
CAIRELPLAGDSYNEQFF
>-|-|TRBV7-9|TRBJ1-1
TGTGCCAGCAGCCCTCGGGCAGGGATGAACACTGAAGCTTTCTTT
CASSPRAGMNTEAFF
>few|TRBD1|TRBV5-6|TRBJ1-1
TGTGCCAGCAGCAGGGGGACAGGGGCCTATATATCTGAAGCTTTCTTT
CASSRGTGAYISEAFF
>few|TRBD2|TRBV11-1|TRBJ2-7
TGTGCCAGCAGCTTACGTCTAGCGGGGGGTCTGGGCGAGCAGTACTTC
CASSLRLAGGLGEQYF
>few|-|TRBV7-2|TRBJ2-3
TGTGCCAGCAGCTTAGCTGTCGGGAGAAGTAGGGCAGATACGCAGTATTTT
CASSLAVGRSRADTQYF
>-|-|TRBV6-1|TRBJ1-1
TGTGCCAGCGGTTTGGGCCGAACTGAAGCTTTCTTT
CASGLGRTEAFF
>few|TRBD1|TRBV7-9|TRBJ1-5
TGTGCCAGCAGCTCGCAGGGGGGGAACAATCAGCCCCAGCATTTT
CASSSQGGNNQPQHF
>-|-|TRBV15|TRBJ2-7
TGTGCCACCAGCAGGAAAAGGGGGGTGGACAGCTACGAGCAGTACTTC
CATSRKRGVDSYEQYF
>many|-|TRBV27|TRBJ2-7
TGTGCCAGCAGTTCCGGGGCTTCCTACGAGCAGTACTTC
CASSSGASYEQYF
>few|-|TRBV2|TRBJ1-5
TGTGCCAGCAGGGACCACGACCAGCCCCAGCATTTT
CASRDHDQPQHF
>once|TRBD2|TRBV12-3/TRBV12-4|TRBJ2-7
TGTGCCAGCAGAACAGCTAGCGGGTTCTACGAGCAGTACTTC
CASRTASGFYEQYF
>-|-|TRBV19|TRBJ1-1
TGTGCCAGTAGTCCCATATCCCTCACTGAAGCTTTCTTT
CASSPISLTEAFF
>few|TRBD2|TRBV4-3|TRBJ2-7
TGCGCCAGCAGCCAGTCAGCGGGGGGGACCTCCTACGAGCAGTACTTC
CASSQSAGGTSYEQYF
>-|-|TRBV6-2/TRBV6-3|TRBJ2-5
TGTGCCAGCAGTTTCCGGGGTCGAGGGGTTGCAGAAGAGACCCAGTACTTC
CASSFRGRGVAEETQYF
>few|-|TRBV28|TRBJ2-3
TGTGCCAGCAGTTTGGGTGGGGGTTCCGCCCATACGCAGTATTTT
CASSLGGGSAHTQYF
>few|-|TRBV6-2/TRBV6-3|TRBJ2-5
TGTGCCAGCAGTTACGGACAGTCCGGGGAGACCCAGTACTTC
CASSYGQSGETQYF